This T cell receptor beta chain appears in the sequencing data of a study of technical replicates of blood from a few donors. There are 14 residues in the CDR3. Between the trimmed V and J ends, which lost 5 bases and 4 bases, there was a span of 12 bases. CDR1 and CDR2 from the germline V gene are SGHAT and FQNNGV. TCRdb's copy holds only in-frame clones and misses some; the assay was immunoSEQ multiplex PCR. The data show about 80,000 clones, with roughly 98% seen just once and approximately 0.15% held by the top ten. The chain is built from TRBV11-2 and TRBJ2-1; D possibly corresponds to TRBD2 (5 bases). The receptor comes from a human donor in good health. The sequencing input was T cells isolated from PBMCs. The CDR3, as DNA: TGTGCCAGCAGCCTATTACGGGAATACAATGAGCAGTTCTTC. Residues: CASSLLREYNEQFF. The whole variable domain, remainder taken from reference TRBV11-2 and TRBJ2-1, is EAGVAQSPRYKIIEKRQSVAFWCNPISGHATLYWYQQILGQGPKLLIQFQNNGVVDDSQLPKDRFSAERLKGVDSTLKIQPAKLEDSAVYLCASSLLREYNEQFFGPGTRLTVL.